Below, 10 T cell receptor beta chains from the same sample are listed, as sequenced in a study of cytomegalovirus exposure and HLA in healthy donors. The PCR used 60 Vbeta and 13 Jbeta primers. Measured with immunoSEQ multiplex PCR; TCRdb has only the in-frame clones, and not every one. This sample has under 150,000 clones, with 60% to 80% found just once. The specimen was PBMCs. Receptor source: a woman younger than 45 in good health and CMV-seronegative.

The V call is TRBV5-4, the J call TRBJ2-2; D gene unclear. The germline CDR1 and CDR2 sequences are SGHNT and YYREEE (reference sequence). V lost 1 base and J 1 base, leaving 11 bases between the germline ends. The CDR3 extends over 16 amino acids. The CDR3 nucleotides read TGTGCCAGCAGCTTGCGACCTAGGCTGAACACCGGGGAGCTGTTTTTT. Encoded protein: CASSLRPRLNTGELFF.

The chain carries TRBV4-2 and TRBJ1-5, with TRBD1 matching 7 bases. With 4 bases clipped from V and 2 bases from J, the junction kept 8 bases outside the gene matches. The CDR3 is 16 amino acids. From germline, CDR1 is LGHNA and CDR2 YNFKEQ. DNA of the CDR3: TGTGCCAGCAGCCCGGGGACAGACACCGGCAATCAGCCCCAGCATTTT. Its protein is CASSPGTDTGNQPQHF.

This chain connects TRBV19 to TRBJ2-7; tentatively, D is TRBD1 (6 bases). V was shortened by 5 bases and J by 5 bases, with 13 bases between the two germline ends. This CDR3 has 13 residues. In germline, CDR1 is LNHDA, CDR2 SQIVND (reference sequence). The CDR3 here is CASSHRESDEQYF. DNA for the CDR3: TGTGCCAGTAGTCACAGGGAAAGCGACGAGCAGTACTTC.

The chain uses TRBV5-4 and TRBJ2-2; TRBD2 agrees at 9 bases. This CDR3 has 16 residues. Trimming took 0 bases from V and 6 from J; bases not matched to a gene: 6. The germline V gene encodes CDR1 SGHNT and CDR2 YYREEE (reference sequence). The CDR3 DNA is TGTGCCAGCAGCTTGGCCTTCGGGACTAGCCCCGGGGAGCTGTTTTTT. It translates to CASSLAFGTSPGELFF. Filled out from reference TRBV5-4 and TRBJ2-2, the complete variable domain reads ETGVTQSPTHLIKTRGQQVTLRCSSQSGHNTVSWYQQALGQGPQFIFQYYREEENGRGNFPPRFSGLQFPNYSSELNVNALELDDSALYLCASSLAFGTSPGELFFGEGSRLTVL.

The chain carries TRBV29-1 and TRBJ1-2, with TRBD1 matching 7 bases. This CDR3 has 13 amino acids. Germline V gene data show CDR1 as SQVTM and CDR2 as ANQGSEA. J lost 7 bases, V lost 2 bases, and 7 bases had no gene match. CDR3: CSVEIQGVLGYTF. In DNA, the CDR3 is TGCAGCGTTGAAATTCAGGGGGTTCTTGGCTACACCTTC. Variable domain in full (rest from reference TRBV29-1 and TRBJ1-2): SAVISQKPSRDICQRGTSLTIQCQVDSQVTMMFWYRQQPGQSLTLIATANQGSEATYESGFVIDKFPISRPNLTFSTLTVSNMSPEDSSIYLCSVEIQGVLGYTFGSGTRLTVV.

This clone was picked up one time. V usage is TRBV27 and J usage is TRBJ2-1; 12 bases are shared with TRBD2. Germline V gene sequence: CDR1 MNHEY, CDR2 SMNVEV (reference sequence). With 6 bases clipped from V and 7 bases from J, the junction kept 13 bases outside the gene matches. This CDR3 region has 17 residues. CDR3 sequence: CASRQKTLAGGRNEQFF. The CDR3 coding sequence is TGTGCCAGCAGACAGAAAACGCTAGCGGGGGGGCGAAATGAGCAGTTCTTC.

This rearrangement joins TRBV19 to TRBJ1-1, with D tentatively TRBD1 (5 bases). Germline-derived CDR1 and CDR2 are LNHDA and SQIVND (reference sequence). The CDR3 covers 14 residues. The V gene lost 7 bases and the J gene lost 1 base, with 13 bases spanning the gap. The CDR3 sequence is CASIQLGENTEAFF. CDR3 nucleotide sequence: TGTGCCAGTATCCAATTAGGGGAGAACACTGAAGCTTTCTTT.

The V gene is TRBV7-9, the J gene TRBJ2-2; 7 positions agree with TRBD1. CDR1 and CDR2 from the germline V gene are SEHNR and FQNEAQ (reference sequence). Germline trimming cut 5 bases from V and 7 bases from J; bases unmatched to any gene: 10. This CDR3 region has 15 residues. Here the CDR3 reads CASSPEGQLIGELFF. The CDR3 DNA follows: TGTGCCAGCAGCCCAGAGGGACAGCTAATCGGGGAGCTGTTTTTT.

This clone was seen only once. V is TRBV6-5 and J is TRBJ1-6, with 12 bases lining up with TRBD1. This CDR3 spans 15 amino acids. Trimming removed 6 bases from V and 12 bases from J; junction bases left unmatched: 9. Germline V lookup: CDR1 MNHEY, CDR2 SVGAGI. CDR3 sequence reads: CASRTGQGAFGPLHF. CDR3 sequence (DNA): TGTGCCAGCAGAACGGGACAGGGGGCGTTCGGACCCCTCCACTTT.

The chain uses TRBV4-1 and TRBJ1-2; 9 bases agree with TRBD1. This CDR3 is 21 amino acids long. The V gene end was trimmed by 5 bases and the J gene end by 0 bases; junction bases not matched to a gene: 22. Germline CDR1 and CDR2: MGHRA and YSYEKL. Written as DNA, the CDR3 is TGCGCCAGCAGCTATGGTGGTCCGGTTTGGGACAGGGTCCAGTCTAACTATGGCTACACCTTC. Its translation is CASSYGGPVWDRVQSNYGYTF.